Listed here is a single T cell receptor beta chain. What it binds is not known. The CDR3 totals 12 residues. In germline, CDR1 is SGHTA, CDR2 FQGNSA. Trimming removed 3 bases at V and 10 bases at J, with 11 bases between. The data are from a study of T cell responses to AZD1222 COVID-19 vaccine. Overall study findings and caveats: It should be noted that donors were predominantly white British and more often female, and clonal diversity was possibly underestimated. Vaccine-associated CD4 TCRs spanned spike, dominant at 160-218 and 743-854. Just a handful of AZD1222 recipients were seropositive at baseline. Spike-specific TCR breadth and depth rose after two AZD1222 doses.

The protocol was immunoSEQ multiplex PCR, while the TCRdb copy is restricted to in-frame clones and leaves out a portion. The repertoire includes roughly 120,000 clones, 75% to 90% of them detected once, and approximately 4.7% sits in the top ten. This specimen consisted of peripheral blood, obtained 28 days after the second AZD1222 dose. The chain employs TRBV7-2 and TRBJ2-3; D not resolved. The TCR comes from an adult who received the AZD1222 COVID-19 vaccine. The CDR3 protein is CASSLFPGAQYF. The CDR3 DNA is TGTGCCAGCAGCTTGTTTCCAGGCGCGCAGTATTTT.